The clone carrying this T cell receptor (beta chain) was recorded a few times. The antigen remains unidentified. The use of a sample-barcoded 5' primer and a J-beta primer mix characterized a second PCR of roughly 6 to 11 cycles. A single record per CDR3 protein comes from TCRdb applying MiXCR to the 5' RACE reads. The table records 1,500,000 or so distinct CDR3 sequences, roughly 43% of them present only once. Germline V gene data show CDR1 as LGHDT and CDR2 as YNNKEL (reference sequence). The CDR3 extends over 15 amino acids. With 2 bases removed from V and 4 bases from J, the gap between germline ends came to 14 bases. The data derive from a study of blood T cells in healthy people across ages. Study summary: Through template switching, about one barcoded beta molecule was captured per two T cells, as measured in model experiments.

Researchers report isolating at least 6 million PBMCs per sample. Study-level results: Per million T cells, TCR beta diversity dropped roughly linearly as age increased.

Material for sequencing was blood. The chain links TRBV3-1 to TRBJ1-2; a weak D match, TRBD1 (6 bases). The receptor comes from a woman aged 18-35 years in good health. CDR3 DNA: TGTGCCAGCAGCCAACTAACCACAGGGCTCTATGGCTACACCTTC. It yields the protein CASSQLTTGLYGYTF.